A single sample gave rise to the 23 T cell receptor beta chains below, sequenced in a study of CD8 T cells in Susac syndrome. An amount of RNA that ranged from roughly 0.45 to 1 ug was reverse transcribed with random hexamers. TCRdb re-derived calls from the immunoSEQ multiplex PCR reads in MiXCR, one entry per CDR3 protein. The repertoire consists of hundreds of thousands of distinct CDR3 sequences, with about 95% occurring once and the leading ten covering about 0.095%. The specimen sequenced was CD4+ T cells from PBMCs. These receptors were collected from a human donor with Susac syndrome.

This chain connects TRBV20-1 to TRBJ2-3; TRBD2 might be the D (5 bases). Germline CDR1 DFQATT, CDR2 SNEGSKA (reference sequence). The CDR3 runs to 13 residues. Trimming removed 3 bases from V and 3 bases from J, with 10 bases in between. The CDR3 is CSASGKGTDTQYF. In nucleotides, the CDR3 is TGCAGTGCTAGCGGGAAAGGTACAGATACGCAGTATTTT.

CDR3 protein: CASSLGQGEVYEQFF. CDR3 bases: TGTGCCAGCAGTCTGGGACAGGGTGAAGTCTATGAGCAGTTCTTC. This chain uses TRBV28 with TRBJ2-1, with TRBD1 matching over 9 bases. The CDR3 runs to 15 residues. Germline V CDR1 and CDR2: MDHEN, SYDVKM. With 5 bases clipped from V and 8 bases from J, the junction kept 10 bases outside the gene matches.

The chain has TRBV6-5 and TRBJ2-1; D is uncertain. V was pared by 9 bases and J by 5 bases, with 8 bases between. Germline V lookup: CDR1 MNHEY, CDR2 SVGAGI. This CDR3 spans 11 amino acids. The chain's CDR3 is CASTSNNEQFF. The CDR3, as DNA: TGTGCCAGTACTTCAAACAATGAGCAGTTCTTC.

The chain carries TRBV28 and TRBJ1-5; possibly TRBD1 for D (5 bases). V lost 3 bases, J lost 10 bases, and 7 bases lay in between. CDR3 length equals 11 residues. Germline CDR1 is MDHEN and CDR2 is SYDVKM. In DNA, the CDR3 is TGTGCCAGCAGTTTCGGGGACCCCCAGCATTTT. It yields the protein CASSFGDPQHF.

The CDR3: CASSLGTNTEAFF. CDR3 DNA sequence: TGTGCCAGCAGTTTAGGGACTAACACTGAAGCTTTCTTT. The rearrangement links TRBV7-3 to TRBJ1-1; D perhaps matches TRBD1 (5 bases). Germline values: CDR1 SGHTA, CDR2 FQGTGA. Trimming took 6 bases from V and 2 from J, leaving 10 bases between them. The CDR3 totals 13 residues.

The chain links TRBV11-3 to TRBJ1-2; D is perhaps TRBD1 (5 bases). The germline CDR1 and CDR2 sequences are SGHNT and YENEEA. Trimming cost V 2 bases and J 6 bases, with 10 bases left between them. There are 13 residues in the CDR3. CDR3 residues: CASSLSRDHGYTF. The CDR3 nucleotides read TGTGCCAGCAGCTTAAGCAGGGACCATGGCTACACCTTC. Combining the CDR3 with reference TRBV11-3 and TRBJ1-2 gives the whole variable domain EAGVVQSPRYKIIEKKQPVAFWCNPISGHNTLYWYLQNLGQGPELLIRYENEEAVDDSQLPKDRFSAERLKGVDSTLKIQPAELGDSAVYLCASSLSRDHGYTFGSGTRLTVV.

The chain uses TRBV9 and TRBJ2-3, with TRBD2 matching over 9 bases. The length of the CDR3 is 16 residues. The trim removed 1 base at V and 4 bases at J, leaving 7 bases unmatched. Germline CDR1 and CDR2: SGDLS and YYNGEE. DNA of the CDR3: TGTGCCAGCAGCGTAACGAGCGGGAGGTTGGCAGATACGCAGTATTTT. This sequence encodes CASSVTSGRLADTQYF.

The V gene is TRBV12-3 or TRBV12-4, the J gene TRBJ1-5, with TRBD1 as a possible D gene (6 bases). V dropped 5 bases and J dropped 2 bases, with 10 bases sitting between them. The CDR3 totals 14 residues. CDR3 loop: CASSNGQRNQPQHF. The CDR3 coding sequence is TGTGCCAGCAGTAACGGACAGCGCAATCAGCCCCAGCATTTT.

The V gene is TRBV27, the J gene TRBJ2-4; D is undetermined. V lost 2 bases and J 0 bases, leaving 8 bases between the germline ends. The germline gives CDR1 MNHEY, CDR2 SMNVEV (reference sequence). CDR3 size: 15 residues. The CDR3, as DNA: TGTGCCAGCAGTTTAGGCGGCGGAGCCAAAAACATTCAGTACTTC. This translates into CASSLGGGAKNIQYF.

The chain carries TRBV4-1 and TRBJ1-5; no definite D call. CDR1 is MGHRA, CDR2 YSYEKL, per germline. Trimming left V 3 bases short and J 7 bases short, with 16 bases between. The CDR3 spans 15 residues. The chain's CDR3 is CASSQMDGFGQPQHF. As DNA, the CDR3 is TGCGCCAGCAGCCAGATGGACGGATTCGGACAGCCCCAGCATTTT.

This chain links TRBV28 with TRBJ1-2, with 8 bases identical to TRBD1. Looked up from germline, CDR1 is MDHEN and CDR2 is SYDVKM. With 3 bases clipped from V and 2 bases from J, the junction kept 5 bases outside the gene matches. The CDR3 covers 15 residues. The chain's CDR3 is CASSFPGQVNYGYTF. CDR3 in DNA: TGTGCCAGCAGTTTCCCGGGACAGGTCAACTATGGCTACACCTTC.

This sequence joins TRBV20-1 and TRBJ2-5, with D possibly TRBD2 on 6 matching bases. Trimming shortened V by 4 bases and J by 5 bases, and 8 bases separated the two germline ends. Germline V gives CDR1 DFQATT, CDR2 SNEGSKA (reference sequence). The CDR3 covers 11 residues. The CDR3 reads CSAKGRETQYF. In DNA form, the CDR3 reads TGCAGTGCTAAGGGGAGGGAGACCCAGTACTTC.

The genes are TRBV6-2 or TRBV6-3 and TRBJ2-1; a possible D gene is TRBD2 (5 bases). Germline lookup yields CDR1 MNHEY and CDR2 SVGEGT. CDR3 length: 12 residues. The ends were cut back, 11 bases at V and 3 bases at J, with 11 bases in the middle. The DNA of the CDR3 is TGTGCCGAGGGAGAGAACTACAATGAGCAGTTCTTC. This encodes CAEGENYNEQFF.

This sequence joins TRBV18 and TRBJ1-2, with D unclear. V was shortened by 4 bases and J by 8 bases, with 11 bases between the two germline ends. Germline values: CDR1 KGHSH, CDR2 LQKENI. The CDR3 length is 12 residues. The chain's CDR3 is CASSLLGSGYTF. CDR3 nucleotide sequence: TGTGCCAGCTCACTCCTCGGGTCCGGCTACACCTTC.

The gene calls are TRBV20-1 and TRBJ1-1; D is ambiguous. Between the trimmed V and J ends, which lost 5 bases and 6 bases, there was a span of 10 bases. Looked up from germline, CDR1 is DFQATT and CDR2 is SNEGSKA (reference sequence). CDR3 length equals 11 residues. The DNA of the CDR3 is TGCAGTGCTCCGCTTCTGTCTGAAGCTTTCTTT. It yields the protein CSAPLLSEAFF.

The chain recombines TRBV18 with TRBJ2-7, with D possibly TRBD1 on 5 matching bases. Deletions cut 11 bases from V and 2 bases from J, with 19 bases between. Germline assignment: CDR1 KGHSH and CDR2 LQKENI. The CDR3 runs 14 residues. The CDR3 DNA reads TGTGCCTTCTCACCTTCACTACAGGCCTACGAGCAGTACTTC. This sequence encodes CAFSPSLQAYEQYF.

This rearrangement joins TRBV30 to TRBJ2-1, with D hard to call. Trimming pared 3 bases from V and 0 bases from J, leaving 9 bases between. The CDR3 has 14 residues. Germline V lookup: CDR1 GTSNPN, CDR2 SVGIG (reference sequence). CDR3 sequence (DNA): TGTGCCTGGAGCACCTTGAGCTCCTACAATGAGCAGTTCTTC. Protein sequence: CAWSTLSSYNEQFF.

The chain couples TRBV4-1 to TRBJ1-1; the D gene is possibly TRBD1 (5 bases). V lost 1 base, J lost 7 bases, and 10 bases lay in between. Germline-derived CDR1 and CDR2 are MGHRA and YSYEKL. This CDR3 region has 13 residues. CDR3 sequence reads: CASSQGGTVEAFF. Written as DNA, the CDR3 is TGCGCCAGCAGCCAAGGGGGGACGGTTGAAGCTTTCTTT.

V is TRBV20-1 and J is TRBJ1-3; no definite D call. V lost 5 bases and J lost 1, with 9 bases in between. Germline assignment: CDR1 DFQATT and CDR2 SNEGSKA (reference sequence). The CDR3 spans 13 residues. CDR3 sequence: CSAPQSSGNTIYF. CDR3 bases: TGCAGTGCTCCACAAAGTTCTGGAAACACCATATATTTT.

This clonotype was detected once. This chain connects TRBV5-4 to TRBJ2-3; D not certain. Germline V gene sequence: CDR1 SGHNT, CDR2 YYREEE (reference sequence). There are 14 residues in the CDR3. Trimming took 0 bases from V and 6 from J, leaving 11 bases between them. CDR3 in amino acids: CASSLVLSGDTQYF. In nucleotides, the CDR3 is TGTGCCAGCAGCTTGGTTCTGTCCGGGGATACGCAGTATTTT.

V and J are TRBV6-4 and TRBJ1-1; TRBD1 is a possible D gene (5 bases). The CDR3 sequence is 16 residues long. The germline V gene encodes CDR1 MRHNA and CDR2 SNTAGT. The V gene lost 2 bases and the J gene lost 4 bases, with 17 bases spanning the gap. CDR3: CASSDTFQGFGTEAFF. The CDR3 DNA sequence: TGTGCCAGCAGTGACACTTTTCAGGGCTTCGGCACTGAAGCTTTCTTT.

The J gene is TRBJ2-7, the V gene TRBV6-5, with a weak D call TRBD2 (7 bases). The V gene's germline CDR1 is MNHEY and CDR2 SVGAGI. The CDR3 is made up of 13 amino acids. The ends were cut back, 6 bases at V and 4 bases at J, with 13 bases in the middle. This CDR3 is CASSNGGAYEQYF. In DNA form, the CDR3 reads TGTGCCAGCAGCAATGGGGGGGCTTACGAGCAGTACTTC.

V usage is TRBV9 and J usage is TRBJ1-5; no clear D gene. The germline gives CDR1 SGDLS, CDR2 YYNGEE. V was cut by 0 bases and J by 4 bases, with 11 bases left in between. The CDR3 loop spans 15 amino acids. CDR3 nucleotides: TGTGCCAGCAGCGTAGAAATAGATGGGAATCAGCCCCAGCATTTT. This sequence encodes CASSVEIDGNQPQHF.